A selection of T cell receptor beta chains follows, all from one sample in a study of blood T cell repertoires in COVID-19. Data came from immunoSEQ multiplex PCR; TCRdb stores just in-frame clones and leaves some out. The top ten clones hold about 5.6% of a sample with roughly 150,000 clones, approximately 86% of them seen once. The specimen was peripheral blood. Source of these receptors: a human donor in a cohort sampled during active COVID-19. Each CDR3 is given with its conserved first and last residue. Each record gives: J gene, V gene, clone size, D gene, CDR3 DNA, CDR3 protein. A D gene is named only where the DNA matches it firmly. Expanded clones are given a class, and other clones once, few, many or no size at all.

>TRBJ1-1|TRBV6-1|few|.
TGTGCCAGCAGTGAAGTGGAGTTGAACACTGAAGCTTTCTTT
CASSEVELNTEAFF
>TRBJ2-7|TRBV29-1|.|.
TGCAGCGTTGAGGAGACAGGAACCTACGAGCAGTACTTC
CSVEETGTYEQYF
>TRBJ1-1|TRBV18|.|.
TGTGCCAGCTCACCTCCCCCGGTAGAGAACACTGAAGCTTTCTTT
CASSPPPVENTEAFF
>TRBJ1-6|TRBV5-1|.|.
TGCGCCAGCAGCTTAGAGCAGGGGAATAATTCACCCCTCCACTTT
CASSLEQGNNSPLHF
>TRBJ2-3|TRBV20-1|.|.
TGCAGTGCTAGTAGTCCGGGACACCGTAGCACAGATACGCAGTATTTT
CSASSPGHRSTDTQYF
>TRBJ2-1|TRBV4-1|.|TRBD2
TGCGCCAGCAGCCCCAAGGGACTAGCGGGACGAGCGTTGGGTGAGCAGTTCTTC
CASSPKGLAGRALGEQFF
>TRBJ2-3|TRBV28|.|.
TGTGCCAGCAGTCCACCATTAACCCCTCGAAGTCGGGGAGAAGGTACAGATACGCAGTATTTT
CASSPPLTPRSRGEGTDTQYF
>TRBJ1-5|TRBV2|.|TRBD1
TGTGCCAGCAGGATGACAGGGACAAACAATCAGCCCCAGCATTTT
CASRMTGTNNQPQHF
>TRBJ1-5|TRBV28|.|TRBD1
TGTGCCAGCAGCCGGGGACAGGGGGCCAATCAGCCCCAGCATTTT
CASSRGQGANQPQHF
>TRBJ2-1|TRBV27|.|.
TGTGCCAGCAGTCTTTATAGCGTAAGCTCCTACAATGAGCAGTTCTTC
CASSLYSVSSYNEQFF
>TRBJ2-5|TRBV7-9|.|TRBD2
TGTGCCAGCAGTTACAGAAGCGGGACCACCCAAGAGACCCAGTACTTC
CASSYRSGTTQETQYF
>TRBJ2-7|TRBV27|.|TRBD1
TGTGCCAGCAGTCCCTCTCGGACAGGGGGCGTCGAGCAGTACTTC
CASSPSRTGGVEQYF
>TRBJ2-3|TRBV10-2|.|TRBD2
TGCGCCAGCAGGGTCGACCGACTAGCGGGAGAGAGCACAGATACGCAGTATTTT
CASRVDRLAGESTDTQYF
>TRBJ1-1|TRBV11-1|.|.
TGTGCCAGCACGCCCCGGGGAGTGAACACTGAAGCTTTCTTT
CASTPRGVNTEAFF
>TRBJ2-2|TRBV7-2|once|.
TGTGCCAGCAGTCAGGGGTGGGCCGGGGAGCTGTTTTTT
CASSQGWAGELFF